This entry describes one T cell receptor beta chain. Original processing notes: By means of reference gene primer amplification, nucleated cell counts were estimated. Sequencing used immunoSEQ multiplex PCR; TCRdb keeps in-frame clones, though not all of them. That table furnishes V, J and clone size, whereas the DNA furnished D and trimming. There are approximately 90,000 clones in the sample; over 70% occur only once, and roughly 25% lies in the top ten. The data were taken from a study of blood T cell repertoires in COVID-19. Overall study context: Samples of COVID-19 (acute and convalescent) were obtained from the United States, Italy and Spain. T cells, B-cell-depleted T cells, or PBMCs supplied cDNA or gDNA.

The germline V gene encodes CDR1 KGHDR and CDR2 SFDVKD. CDR3 length: 16 residues. Germline trimming cut 4 bases from V and 7 bases from J; bases unmatched to any gene: 9. The specimen sequenced was peripheral blood. The receptor was isolated from a man older than 75 with active or convalescent COVID-19. The rearrangement joins TRBV24-1 to TRBJ2-1; TRBD2 matches at 10 bases. The chain's CDR3 is CATSDPSGGASNEQFF. The CDR3 DNA sequence: TGTGCCACCAGTGACCCGAGCGGGGGGGCTTCAAATGAGCAGTTCTTC.